A single sample is the source of the 7 T cell receptor beta chains below, sequenced in a study of graft-versus-host responses after intestinal transplantation. TCRdb keeps only in-frame clones here, not all; method: immunoSEQ multiplex PCR. The sample holds 6,000 to 8,500 clones; roughly a third are singletons and the top ten take around 3.6%. The researchers put around 200,000 CFSE-labeled responder cells into plates with around 200,000 irradiated, violet-dye-labeled stimulator cells. The starting material was alloreactive CD8+ T cells from a mixed lymphocyte reaction culture, obtained before transplantation. The subset here: CFSE-low proliferating T cells sorted from roughly six-day pre-transplant mixed lymphocyte reaction (GvH or HvG direction). These receptors were collected from a human patient who was an organ donor for intestinal transplantation.

This clone appeared a few times. Sequence at one end of the junction differs from germline and may be a read error. The chain recombines TRBV7-3 with TRBJ2-7; maybe TRBD2 (5 bases). The CDR3 runs to 12 residues. CDR1 and CDR2 (germline): SGHTA, FQGTGA. The CDR3 nucleotides read TGCGCCAGCAGCCAACCTCGGGGCGAGCAGTACTTC. Its protein is CASSQPRGEQYF.

This rearrangement joins TRBV7-6 to TRBJ2-7; D not resolved. V was trimmed by 5 bases and J by 4 bases, leaving 18 bases between them. Germline CDR1 and CDR2: SGHVS and FNYEAQ. The CDR3 extends over 15 amino acids. The CDR3 loop reads CASSPDMFSWYEQYF. CDR3 in DNA: TGTGCCAGCAGCCCCGACATGTTTTCTTGGTACGAGCAGTACTTC. Drawing the rest from reference TRBV7-6 and TRBJ2-7, the complete variable domain is GAGVSQSPRYKVTKRGQDVALRCDPISGHVSLYWYRQALGQGPEFLTYFNYEAQQDKSGLPNDRFSAERPEGSISTLTIQRTEQRDSAMYRCASSPDMFSWYEQYFGPGTRLTVT.

This clone showed up just a few times. The chain combines TRBV9 with TRBJ2-7; 7 bases map to TRBD2. This CDR3 region has 14 residues. J was trimmed by 1 base and V by 2 bases; bases with no gene match: 3. Germline CDR1 is SGDLS and CDR2 is YYNGEE. CDR3 amino acids: CASSVASGSYEQYF. In nucleotides, the CDR3 is TGTGCCAGCAGCGTGGCTAGCGGATCCTACGAGCAGTACTTC.

The chain combines TRBV19 with TRBJ2-7; D remains unclear. Germline-derived CDR1 and CDR2 are LNHDA and SQIVND (reference sequence). There are 13 residues in the CDR3. V was shortened by 2 bases and J by 1 base, with 6 bases between the two germline ends. The CDR3 is CASSILLSYEQYF. CDR3 sequence (DNA): TGTGCCAGTAGTATACTTCTATCCTACGAGCAGTACTTC.

The chain employs TRBV11-3 and TRBJ1-1, with TRBD1 as a possible D gene (6 bases). The germline gives CDR1 SGHNT, CDR2 YENEEA. This CDR3 is built from 15 residues. The V end lost 4 bases, the J end lost 1 base, and 13 bases lay between the germline ends. For the CDR3, the DNA is TGTGCCAGCAGCTCACGGACAGAGCCGAACACTGAAGCTTTCTTT. It encodes CASSSRTEPNTEAFF.

The gene calls are TRBV9 and TRBJ2-6; D unresolved. The V end was cut by 1 base, the J end by 0 bases, with 11 bases between. This CDR3 contains 17 residues. Germline assignment: CDR1 SGDLS and CDR2 YYNGEE. CDR3 region: CASSVNSLFSGANVLTF. CDR3 DNA: TGTGCCAGCAGCGTAAACAGCCTTTTCTCTGGGGCCAACGTCCTGACTTTC.

The chain is built from TRBV2 and TRBJ2-5; TRBD1 might be the D (6 bases). Per germline, CDR1 SNHLY and CDR2 FYNNEI. Trimming removed 9 bases from V and 2 bases from J, with 10 bases in between. The CDR3 spans 12 residues. CDR3 coding DNA: TGTGCCAGGCCGGGACAACAAGAGACCCAGTACTTC. Amino acids: CARPGQQETQYF.